These 17 T cell receptor beta chains were all obtained from the same sample, sequenced in a study of cytomegalovirus exposure and HLA in healthy donors. The PCR was carried out with 60 Vbeta primers and 13 Jbeta primers. The assay was immunoSEQ multiplex PCR, and TCRdb's table has in-frame clones only and misses some. The sample holds 180,000 or so clones, about 80% seen once. The sequencing sample was made of PBMCs. The receptor set was obtained from a woman aged 50 to 65 in good health and CMV-seronegative.

The genes are TRBV2 and TRBJ2-7, with TRBD1 as a possible D gene (5 bases). V shed 6 bases and J shed 3 bases, with 15 bases lying between them. The CDR3 sequence is 14 residues long. CDR1 is SNHLY, CDR2 FYNNEI, per germline. The DNA of the CDR3 is TGTGCCAGCAGACCAGGACGGACAATCTACGAGCAGTACTTC. Amino acids: CASRPGRTIYEQYF.

The chain is built from TRBV5-1 and TRBJ2-3; the match to TRBD1 covers 9 bases. Germline V CDR1 and CDR2: SGHRS, YFSETQ. After removal of 4 bases from V and 7 bases from J, the junction contained 16 bases not matched to a gene. This CDR3 is built from 17 residues. The CDR3: CASSKRTGATDANTQYF. CDR3 bases: TGCGCCAGCAGCAAACGGACAGGGGCTACTGACGCAAATACGCAGTATTTT.

The chain employs TRBV5-1 and TRBJ1-2; D possibly corresponds to TRBD1 (6 bases). The CDR3 sequence is 16 residues long. Per germline, CDR1 SGHRS and CDR2 YFSETQ. Trimming left V 1 base short and J 4 bases short, with 17 bases between. CDR3 in amino acids: CASSLTGVGGGYGYTF. The CDR3 DNA reads as TGCGCCAGCAGCTTGACGGGGGTGGGAGGGGGCTATGGCTACACCTTC.

J is TRBJ1-4 and V is TRBV25-1; no definite D call. Trimming stripped 4 bases from V and 13 bases from J, with 22 bases between. Germline V gene sequence: CDR1 MGHDK, CDR2 SYGVNS. There are 15 residues in the CDR3. CDR3 region: CASSGTPGSPRRLFF. The CDR3, as DNA: TGTGCCAGCAGTGGGACTCCCGGGTCCCCGCGGCGACTGTTTTTT.

The rearrangement uses TRBV19 and TRBJ1-1, with 7 positions matching TRBD1. The trim removed 9 bases at V and 5 bases at J, leaving 9 bases unmatched. The CDR3 is 13 amino acids. Per germline, CDR1 LNHDA and CDR2 SQIVND (reference sequence). The CDR3 region has the DNA TGTGCCAGCAGTTCAGGGGGATGGACTGAAGCTTTCTTT. This encodes CASSSGGWTEAFF.

This clone was seen once. V gene TRBV19 combines with J gene TRBJ2-1; a weak D match, TRBD1 (6 bases). Trimming took 6 bases from V and 4 from J, leaving 13 bases between them. This CDR3 has 14 residues. The germline CDR1 and CDR2 sequences are LNHDA and SQIVND (reference sequence). The chain's CDR3 is CASSPDRLYNEQFF. The CDR3 DNA is TGTGCCAGTAGCCCAGACAGGCTATACAATGAGCAGTTCTTC.

The rearrangement links TRBV30 to TRBJ2-3; TRBD2 aligns across 12 bases. V dropped 3 bases and J dropped 2; count of bases not matched to a gene: 12. From germline, CDR1 is GTSNPN and CDR2 SVGIG (reference sequence). This CDR3 is 18 amino acids long. CDR3 coding DNA: TGTGCCTGGAGGGGACTGACTAGCGGGGGTTTCTTCACAGATACGCAGTATTTT. It yields the protein CAWRGLTSGGFFTDTQYF.

A remark on this clone: This sample includes further DNA sequences coding for the same CDR3. The chain's CDR3 is CASSPGTDSNQPQHF. As DNA, the CDR3 is TGTGCCAGCTCGCCTGGGACAGATAGCAATCAGCCCCAGCATTTT. The chain uses TRBV18 and TRBJ1-5; 7 bases are shared with TRBD1. Germline lookup yields CDR1 KGHSH and CDR2 LQKENI. The CDR3 spans 15 residues. V trimming: 6 bases; J trimming: 0 bases; junction bases outside the gene matches: 5.

The chain recombines TRBV11-2 with TRBJ2-7; 9 bases line up with TRBD1. V was pared by 5 bases and J by 3 bases, with 11 bases of the junction left unmatched. This CDR3 spans 16 amino acids. CDR1 is SGHAT, CDR2 FQNNGV, per germline. CDR3 protein: CASSQIPGTGNYEQYF. The CDR3 DNA follows: TGTGCCAGCAGCCAAATCCCCGGGACAGGGAACTACGAGCAGTACTTC.

V is TRBV5-1 and J is TRBJ1-1; 7 nucleotides line up with TRBD1. This CDR3 is built from 15 residues. Trimming at V came to 2 bases and at J to 8 bases, leaving 12 bases not matched to a gene. Germline V gene sequence: CDR1 SGHRS, CDR2 YFSETQ. This CDR3 is CASSFQNLQGSEAFF. The CDR3, as DNA: TGCGCCAGCAGCTTTCAAAACCTACAGGGGTCCGAAGCTTTCTTT.

J is TRBJ1-2 and V is TRBV5-8; D remains ambiguous. From germline, CDR1 is SGHTS and CDR2 YDEGEE. The V end lost 4 bases, the J end lost 3 bases, and 7 bases lay between the germline ends. This CDR3 contains 12 residues. CDR3 sequence reads: CASSTSHYGYTF. DNA for the CDR3: TGTGCCAGCAGCACATCCCACTATGGCTACACCTTC.

The V and J genes are TRBV7-2 and TRBJ1-1, with TRBD1 identical over 7 bases. The CDR3 extends over 15 amino acids. Germline V gene data show CDR1 as SGHTA and CDR2 as FQGNSA. With V trimmed by 2 bases and J by 5 bases, 8 bases remained unmatched. The CDR3 region is CASSLIGGGGTEAFF. The CDR3 nucleotides read TGTGCCAGCAGCTTAATAGGGGGCGGGGGGACTGAAGCTTTCTTT. The full variable domain, rest sourced from reference TRBV7-2 and TRBJ1-1, is GAGVSQSPSNKVTEKGKDVELRCDPISGHTALYWYRQSLGQGLEFLIYFQGNSAPDKSGLPSDRFSAERTGGSVSTLTIQRTQQEDSAVYLCASSLIGGGGTEAFFGQGTRLTVV.

The chain employs TRBV5-8 and TRBJ1-3; D is unclear. Looked up from germline, CDR1 is SGHTS and CDR2 is YDEGEE. Between the trimmed V and J ends, which lost 5 bases and 0 bases, there was a span of 9 bases. The CDR3 spans 14 residues. CDR3 amino acids: CASSQKSSGNTIYF. The CDR3 DNA sequence: TGTGCCAGCAGTCAGAAAAGCTCTGGAAACACCATATATTTT. Full variable domain (remainder filled in from reference TRBV5-8 and TRBJ1-3): EAGVTQSPTHLIKTRGQQATLRCSPISGHTSVYWYQQALGLGLQFLLWYDEGEERNRGNFPPRFSGRQFPNYSSELNVNALELEDSALYLCASSQKSSGNTIYFGEGSWLTVV.

This clone was recorded a few times. V gene TRBV19 combines with J gene TRBJ2-1, with TRBD1 matching 8 bases. J gave up 0 bases and V 10 bases, and 8 bases lay outside the gene matches. Germline V gene lookup returns CDR1 LNHDA and CDR2 SQIVND (reference sequence). This CDR3 is built from 15 residues. DNA for the CDR3: TGTGCCACCTCGACAGGGGCACACTCCTACAATGAGCAGTTCTTC. Its translation is CATSTGAHSYNEQFF. The variable domain in full, with the rest retrieved from reference TRBV19 and TRBJ2-1, is DGGITQSPKYLFRKEGQNVTLSCEQNLNHDAMYWYRQDPGQGLRLIYYSQIVNDFQKGDIAEGYSVSREKKESFPLTVTSAQKNPTAFYLCATSTGAHSYNEQFFGPGTRLTVL.

The V gene is TRBV18, the J gene TRBJ2-7; the D is unclear. The V and J ends lost 2 bases and 7 bases respectively, with 18 bases between them. The CDR3 runs 15 residues. Germline V gene lookup returns CDR1 KGHSH and CDR2 LQKENI. The CDR3 spells CASSPRQVGTVEQYF. Written as DNA, the CDR3 is TGTGCCAGCTCACCAAGACAAGTGGGCACTGTGGAGCAGTACTTC.

With regard to this clone: This sample also contains other DNA sequences that code for the same CDR3. The rearrangement joins TRBV28 to TRBJ1-1; TRBD1 is a possible D gene (5 bases). This CDR3 has 13 amino acids. Looked up from germline, CDR1 is MDHEN and CDR2 is SYDVKM. The V and J ends lost 7 bases and 4 bases respectively, with 13 bases between them. The CDR3 reads CASTPGGSTEAFF. DNA for the CDR3: TGTGCCAGCACCCCTGGGGGGAGCACTGAAGCTTTCTTT.

V is TRBV9 and J is TRBJ2-1; D gene unclear. Looked up from germline, CDR1 is SGDLS and CDR2 is YYNGEE. This CDR3 has 15 residues. Deletions cut 2 bases from V and 2 bases from J, with 11 bases between. CDR3 region: CASSVQDMAYNEQFF. CDR3 DNA sequence: TGTGCCAGCAGCGTTCAGGATATGGCCTACAATGAGCAGTTCTTC.